Listed below are T cell receptor beta chains from one sample, sequenced in a study of shared clonotypes between healthy human individuals. TCRdb's table, derived via immunoSEQ multiplex PCR, lists solely in-frame clones and lacks some. In the table there are 400,000 to 500,000 clones, around 80% of which are singletons. Sequencing input: PBMCs. The receptors originated from a woman aged 40 to 50 in good health. Some clones in this sample may be carry-over from other donors' samples. CDR3s include the opening cysteine and the closing phenylalanine or tryptophan. The D gene is left open where the match is weak. Some rows mark clone size as missing; the rest say once, few, many or name a class of expanded clone.

size: .
D: TRBD2
V: TRBV5-1
length: 14
J: TRBJ2-5
CDR3: CASSKTSGGETQYF
DNA: TGCGCCAGCAGTAAGACTAGCGGGGGGGAGACCCAGTACTTC

size: .
D: .
V: TRBV10-2
length: 13
J: TRBJ2-5
CDR3: CASSNRDQETQYF
DNA: TGCGCCAGCAGTAACAGGGACCAAGAGACCCAGTACTTC

size: .
D: TRBD2
V: TRBV7-2
length: 15
J: TRBJ2-2
CDR3: CASSRGLANTGELFF
DNA: TGTGCCAGCAGCCGAGGACTAGCGAACACCGGGGAGCTGTTTTTT

size: .
D: .
V: TRBV7-3
length: 13
J: TRBJ1-1
CDR3: CASSLIPLDEAFF
DNA: TGTGCCAGCAGCTTAATCCCCTTAGATGAAGCTTTCTTT

size: .
D: .
V: TRBV9
length: 14
J: TRBJ1-3
CDR3: CASSVGVGGNTIYF
DNA: TGTGCCAGCAGCGTAGGCGTAGGGGGAAACACCATATATTTT

size: .
D: .
V: TRBV10-3
length: 15
J: TRBJ2-1
CDR3: CAISESGPPSGEQFF
DNA: TGTGCCATCAGTGAGTCGGGACCTCCTTCTGGGGAGCAGTTCTTC

size: .
D: .
V: TRBV5-1
length: 14
J: TRBJ2-7
CDR3: CASSLWISEDEQYF
DNA: TGCGCCAGCAGCTTGTGGATTAGCGAAGACGAGCAGTACTTC

size: .
D: TRBD2
V: TRBV7-9
length: 18
J: TRBJ2-2
CDR3: CASSQFLSAGASTGELFF
DNA: TGTGCCAGCAGCCAATTCCTCTCAGCGGGAGCCTCTACCGGGGAGCTGTTTTTT

size: once
D: TRBD1
V: TRBV6-6
length: 15
J: TRBJ2-7
CDR3: CASSYSGTGQYEQYF
DNA: TGTGCCAGCAGTTACTCGGGGACAGGGCAGTACGAGCAGTACTTC

size: .
D: TRBD1
V: TRBV29-1
length: 14
J: TRBJ1-5
CDR3: CSVGDRYSNQPQHF
DNA: TGCAGCGTTGGGGACAGGTATAGCAATCAGCCCCAGCATTTT

size: .
D: TRBD1
V: TRBV19
length: 14
J: TRBJ1-1
CDR3: CASSIADRDTEAFF
DNA: TGTGCCAGTAGTATCGCCGACAGGGACACTGAAGCTTTCTTT

size: once
D: .
V: TRBV5-1
length: 13
J: TRBJ1-1
CDR3: CASSKDPNTEAFF
DNA: TGCGCCAGCAGCAAGGATCCGAACACTGAAGCTTTCTTT

size: .
D: .
V: TRBV15
length: 15
J: TRBJ2-7
CDR3: CATSRGRKKSPEQYF
DNA: TGTGCCACCAGCAGAGGACGAAAGAAGAGCCCCGAGCAGTACTTC

size: .
D: TRBD1
V: TRBV5-1
length: 18
J: TRBJ2-1
CDR3: CASSLGRWGQGPYNEQFF
DNA: TGCGCCAGCAGCTTGGGGAGGTGGGGACAGGGTCCCTACAATGAGCAGTTCTTC

size: once
D: .
V: TRBV21-1
length: 16
J: TRBJ2-3
CDR3: CASSKAAFLGIDTQYF
DNA: TGTGCCAGCAGCAAAGCAGCCTTCCTGGGGATAGATACGCAGTATTTT

size: .
D: .
V: TRBV29-1
length: 13
J: TRBJ1-5
CDR3: CSVEETLGQPQHF
DNA: TGCAGCGTTGAGGAGACATTGGGTCAGCCCCAGCATTTT

size: .
D: .
V: TRBV7-2
length: 14
J: TRBJ1-2
CDR3: CASSPLSRDDGYTF
DNA: TGTGCCAGCAGCCCTCTGTCAAGGGACGACGGCTACACCTTC

size: .
D: .
V: TRBV29-1
length: 13
J: TRBJ1-2
CDR3: CSGAIRVGYGYTF
DNA: TGCAGCGGCGCAATCAGGGTCGGCTATGGCTACACCTTC

size: .
D: TRBD1
V: TRBV7-8
length: 15
J: TRBJ2-7
CDR3: CASSLEGQGYDEQYF
DNA: TGTGCCAGCAGCTTAGAGGGACAGGGGTACGACGAGCAGTACTTC

size: .
D: .
V: TRBV7-2
length: 13
J: TRBJ2-1
CDR3: CASSRGGDNEQFF
DNA: TGTGCCAGCTCAAGGGGGGGAGACAATGAGCAGTTCTTC

size: .
D: .
V: TRBV7-2
length: 17
J: TRBJ2-1
CDR3: CASSGLTQGSSYNEQFF
DNA: TGTGCCAGCAGCGGACTGACTCAAGGAAGCTCCTACAATGAGCAGTTCTTC

size: .
D: .
V: TRBV18
length: 16
J: TRBJ1-4
CDR3: CASSPDRSRTNEKLFF
DNA: TGTGCCAGCTCACCTGACAGGAGTCGTACCAATGAAAAACTGTTTTTT

size: once
D: .
V: TRBV4-1
length: 14
J: TRBJ1-1
CDR3: CASSQAPERAEAFF
DNA: TGCGCCAGCAGCCAAGCCCCAGAAAGGGCTGAAGCTTTCTTT

size: few
D: .
V: TRBV4-2
length: 16
J: TRBJ2-3
CDR3: CASSQAGAGSADTQYF
DNA: TGTGCCAGCAGCCAAGCGGGGGCTGGTAGCGCGGATACGCAGTATTTT

size: .
D: TRBD1
V: TRBV28
length: 15
J: TRBJ2-1
CDR3: CASSPSGQGWHEQFF
DNA: TGTGCCAGCAGCCCCAGTGGACAGGGGTGGCATGAGCAGTTCTTC

size: many
D: TRBD2
V: TRBV7-3
length: 17
J: TRBJ2-7
CDR3: CASSLGVWREDTYEQYF
DNA: TGTGCCAGCAGCTTAGGGGTCTGGCGGGAGGACACCTACGAGCAGTACTTC